The 15 T cell receptor beta chains in this list originate from one sample, sequenced in a study of blood T cell repertoires in COVID-19 (dated by TCRdb to 2019 to 2021). Receptor libraries were prepared by the immunoSEQ multiplex PCR assay. This immuneACCESS table, as held by TCRdb, lists in-frame sequences with V and J called but not all clones. Of the missing ones, under half trace to an unresolved V gene in checked studies; the others have no known cause. This sample holds about 120,000 clones; 70% to 85% were observed only once. 7% to 9.5% of the sample is held by the ten biggest clonotypes. The sample taken for sequencing was peripheral blood. The receptors come from a man in his sixties or seventies with active or convalescent COVID-19.

The chain links TRBV13 to TRBJ1-1; TRBD1 matches 12 bases. Germline V CDR1 and CDR2: PRHDT, FYEKMQ (reference sequence). The V segment lost 6 bases and the J segment 12 bases; nucleotides outside the gene matches: 26. The CDR3 consists of 19 residues. The CDR3 DNA reads as TGTGCCAGCAGTTCCTCCGGGACAGGGGGCTTCTTGAAGCTCTTTGGGACTTTCTTT. The encoded protein is CASSSSGTGGFLKLFGTFF.

The chain has TRBV7-3 and TRBJ2-1, with D possibly being TRBD1 (5 bases). This CDR3 comprises 18 residues. V lost 4 bases to trimming and J lost 0 bases, with 19 bases between them. CDR1 and CDR2 from the germline V gene are SGHTA and FQGTGA. CDR3: CASSSRTTPLSSYNEQFF. The CDR3 DNA follows: TGTGCCAGCAGCTCAAGGACAACTCCCCTCAGCTCCTACAATGAGCAGTTCTTC.

The gene calls are TRBV27 and TRBJ2-6, with 7 nucleotides matching TRBD1. The CDR3 totals 14 residues. With V trimmed by 7 bases and J by 2 bases, 2 bases remained unmatched. Germline V gene sequence: CDR1 MNHEY, CDR2 SMNVEV (reference sequence). CDR3 DNA: TGTGCCAGCACCGACAGGGCTGGGGCCAACGTCCTGACTTTC. It codes for CASTDRAGANVLTF.

The CDR3 spells CASSLGLPQETQYF. CDR3 coding DNA: TGCGCCAGCAGCTTGGGACTACCCCAAGAGACCCAGTACTTC. V is TRBV5-1 and J is TRBJ2-5, with D possibly matching TRBD2 (5 bases). The germline V and J ends were trimmed by 0 bases and 1 base, with 7 bases remaining between them. This CDR3 spans 14 amino acids. CDR1 and CDR2 from the germline V gene are SGHRS and YFSETQ.

This rearrangement joins TRBV7-9 to TRBJ1-1, with 8 bases lining up with TRBD1. The CDR3 totals 15 residues. The junction had 7 bases not matched to a gene; V was cut back by 6 bases and J by 1 base. In germline, CDR1 is SEHNR, CDR2 FQNEAQ (reference sequence). CDR3 sequence: CASSPRQGTNTEAFF. The CDR3 bases are TGTGCCAGCAGTCCCAGACAGGGGACGAACACTGAAGCTTTCTTT.

V and J are TRBV7-2 and TRBJ2-7; perhaps TRBD1 as D (5 bases). Trimming took 6 bases from V and 6 from J, leaving 18 bases between them. The CDR3 is 14 residues long. CDR1 is SGHTA and CDR2 is FQGNSA in the germline V gene. This chain's CDR3 is CASRVTDSPGEQYF. CDR3 sequence (DNA): TGTGCCAGCAGGGTGACAGACAGCCCCGGCGAGCAGTACTTC.

The chain combines TRBV12-3 or TRBV12-4 with TRBJ2-1; D is undetermined. This CDR3 is 12 amino acids long. Trimming took 1 base from V and 9 from J, leaving 7 bases between them. The CDR3 reads CASSLVGSEQFF. In DNA form, the CDR3 reads TGTGCCAGCAGTTTAGTTGGTAGTGAGCAGTTCTTC.

This clone was detected once. The V call is TRBV3-1 (or the pseudogene TRBV3-2), the J call TRBJ2-1; 7 bases line up with TRBD2. V trimming: 1 base; J trimming: 3 bases; junction bases outside the gene matches: 6. The CDR3 has 16 amino acids. CDR1 and CDR2 from the germline V gene are LGHDT and YNNKEL (reference sequence). CDR3 sequence: CASSQGSSGNYNEQFF. As DNA, the CDR3 is TGTGCCAGCAGCCAAGGTTCTAGCGGCAACTACAATGAGCAGTTCTTC.

The V and J genes are TRBV7-3 and TRBJ2-1; 11 nucleotides line up with TRBD2. CDR1 SGHTA and CDR2 FQGTGA come from the germline V gene. The CDR3 is 14 amino acids. V shed 5 bases and J 10 bases; nucleotides not matched to a gene: 7. CDR3 protein: CASSTTGTSGEQFF. CDR3 bases: TGTGCCAGCAGCACAACCGGGACTAGCGGCGAGCAGTTCTTC.

V is TRBV9 and J is TRBJ1-3, with D tentatively TRBD1 (6 bases). The V end lost 0 bases, the J end lost 4 bases, and 14 bases lay between the germline ends. The germline gives CDR1 SGDLS, CDR2 YYNGEE. The CDR3 contains 16 residues. CDR3 in amino acids: CASSVATGGEGNTIYF. As DNA, the CDR3 is TGTGCCAGCAGCGTAGCCACGGGGGGCGAGGGAAACACCATATATTTT.

The CDR3 spells CASSPPNRQGSDEKLFF. CDR3 nucleotides: TGTGCCAGCTCACCACCTAACCGACAGGGGTCGGACGAAAAACTGTTTTTT. The gene calls are TRBV18 and TRBJ1-4; 8 bases fit TRBD1. CDR1 and CDR2 (germline): KGHSH, LQKENI. The CDR3 is 17 amino acids. J lost 8 bases, V lost 0 bases, and 11 bases had no gene match.

The chain uses TRBV18 and TRBJ2-5; unclear D gene. The CDR3 consists of 13 residues. The V gene lost 5 bases and the J gene lost 4 bases, with 11 bases spanning the gap. In germline, CDR1 is KGHSH, CDR2 LQKENI. The CDR3, as DNA: TGTGCCAGCTCAGCAGGAACGGTAGAGACCCAGTACTTC. It yields the protein CASSAGTVETQYF.

This chain joins TRBV14 and TRBJ2-5, with D possibly matching TRBD2 (5 bases). The end of the DNA is better explained by TRBJ2-7, so the J call may be wrong. The CDR3 runs to 14 residues. Germline V gene data show CDR1 as SGHDN and CDR2 as FVKESK. CDR3 DNA: TGTGCCAGCAGTCCCACCCGAAGGAGGTACGAGCAGTACTTC. It translates to CASSPTRRRYEQYF.

The chain has TRBV5-1 and TRBJ2-2; TRBD1 matches at 9 bases. The V gene's germline CDR1 is SGHRS and CDR2 YFSETQ. Trimming cost V 4 bases and J 1 base; bases outside gene matches: 2. This CDR3 region has 15 residues. DNA of the CDR3: TGCGCCAGCAGCCGGGGACAGGGGAACACCGGGGAGCTGTTTTTT. As protein: CASSRGQGNTGELFF.

J is TRBJ1-4 and V is TRBV4-3; D is undetermined. V dropped 4 bases and J dropped 8 bases, with 17 bases sitting between them. There are 15 residues in the CDR3. Germline lookup yields CDR1 LGHNA and CDR2 YSLEER. CDR3 amino acids: CASSPSGPSREKLFF. The CDR3 bases are TGCGCCAGCAGCCCATCTGGGCCAAGCAGGGAAAAACTGTTTTTT.